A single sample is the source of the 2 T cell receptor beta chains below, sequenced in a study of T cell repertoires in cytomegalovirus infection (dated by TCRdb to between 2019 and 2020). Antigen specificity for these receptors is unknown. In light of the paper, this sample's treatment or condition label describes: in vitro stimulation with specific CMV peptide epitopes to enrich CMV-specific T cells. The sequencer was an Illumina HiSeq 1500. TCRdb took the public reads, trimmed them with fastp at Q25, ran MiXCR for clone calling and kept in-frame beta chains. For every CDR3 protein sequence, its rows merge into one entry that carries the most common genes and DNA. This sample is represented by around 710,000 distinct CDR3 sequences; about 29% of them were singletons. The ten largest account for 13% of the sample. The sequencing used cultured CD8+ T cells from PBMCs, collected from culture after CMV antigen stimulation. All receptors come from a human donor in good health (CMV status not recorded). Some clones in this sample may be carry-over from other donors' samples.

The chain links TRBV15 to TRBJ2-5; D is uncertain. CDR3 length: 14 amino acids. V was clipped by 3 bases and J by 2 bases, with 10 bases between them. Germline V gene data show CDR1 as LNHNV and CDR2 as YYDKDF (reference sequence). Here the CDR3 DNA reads TGTGCCACCAGCAGGCTCACTAAACAAGAGACCCAGTACTTC. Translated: CATSRLTKQETQYF. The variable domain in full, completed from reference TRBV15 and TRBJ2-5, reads DAMVIQNPRYQVTQFGKPVTLSCSQTLNHNVMYWYQQKSSQAPKLLFHYYDKDFNNEADTPDNFQSRRPNTSFCFLDIRSPGLGDTAMYLCATSRLTKQETQYFGPGTRLLVL.

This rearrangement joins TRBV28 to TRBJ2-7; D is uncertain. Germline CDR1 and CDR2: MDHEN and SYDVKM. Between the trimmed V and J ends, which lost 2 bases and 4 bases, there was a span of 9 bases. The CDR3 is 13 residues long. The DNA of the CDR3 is TGTGCCAGCAGTTTAGCCCCTCGTTACGAGCAGTACTTC. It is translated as CASSLAPRYEQYF.